The present T cell receptor (beta chain) was sequenced within a study of T cell responses to AZD1222 COVID-19 vaccine (dated by TCRdb to the early 2020s). Looking at the study overall: AZD1222 recipients given second doses at about 4 weeks or at about 12 weeks were pooled, since spike-specific TCR depth and breadth were not found to differ between the two schedules. A total of 233 trial participants underwent TCR sequencing, of whom nearly 210 received two doses of AZD1222 and some 25 received two doses of the MenACWY control vaccine. Enrollment into the trials was organized by age into subgroups of 18-55, 56-69 and 70-plus years, and those subgroups contained approximately 160, 26 and 62 TCR-sequenced participants, respectively.

The germline V gene encodes CDR1 MNHEY and CDR2 SMNVEV (reference sequence). From cysteine to phenylalanine, the CDR3 is 17 amino acids long. Only CDR3 DNA remains: 51 bases, in frame from the first base. At the junction V is shortened by 1 base and J by 0 bases, with 10 bases in between. The CDR3 regions of human TCRbeta chains were analyzed by immunosequencing. Processing in the source paper ran as follows. Repertoire TCRs were checked for matches against a reference library of SARS-CoV-2-specific TCRs that had been generated using the MIRA antigen-specificity platform. Breadth was defined as the fraction of unique TCRs that were SARS-CoV-2-associated. Depth was defined as the fraction of total T cells that were SARS-CoV-2-associated. Using the MIRA data, every spike-specific TCR was mapped to the spike region that the TCR reacted to and assigned to either a CD4 or a CD8 class. Log10-transformed breadth and depth values were compared by one-way ANOVA with Sidak's multiple comparisons tests. Not all clones reach the TCRdb copy of this immuneACCESS table, which keeps in-frame sequences only. Checked studies attribute under half of the gap to unresolved V genes and leave the rest unexplained. V, J and clone size were drawn from that table, and D and trimming were deduced from the DNA. This sample gives some 88,000 clones in total; 92% of them show up just once. 5% to 5.5% of the sample is held by the ten biggest clonotypes.

What the work shows at the level of the full study, not this receptor alone: Participants were mostly white British, with more females than males. The authors suggested clonal diversity may have been underestimated. After two AZD1222 doses, both the breadth and the depth of spike-specific TCRs were significantly higher than at day 0 and than in MenACWY recipients. No day 14 peak-response samples were available, so repertoires were characterized only after the peak T cell response. Reportedly, almost half of the unique spike-specific TCRs recognized epitopes lying outside the regions that are mutated in the B.1.351 and B.1.1.7 variants. In the small 56-69-year group, the increase in depth fell short of significance, most likely because of low power. The vaccine-associated CD4 TCRs covered the entire spike protein, and the dominant responses fell in regions 160-218 and 743-854. Conclusions about previously exposed vaccinees were limited because only a handful of AZD1222 recipients were SARS-CoV-2 seropositive at baseline.

Comment on this clone: The clone's antigen remains unknown. No base quality values were provided; no much bigger clone lies one nucleotide off.

Taken with the paper, the label for time point translates to: baseline before first vaccination. Vaccinee samples were obtained from the UK trials COV001 and COV002, which included a single-blind randomized controlled phase 2/3 trial of AZD1222 (ChAdOx1 nCoV-19) in healthy adults. For TCRbeta chain sequencing, PBMC samples from trial participants were taken at day 0 and at day 28 after the second dose. The sequencing used peripheral blood, collected on day 0 of AZD1222 vaccination. The clonotype comes from an adult in good health. The sequence links TRBV27 to TRBJ1-6; a confident D gene designation cannot be given. The CDR3 has the sequence CASSLYDRRSYNSPLHF. The nucleotide sequence is TGTGCCAGCAGTTTATACGACCGTCGCTCCTATAATTCACCCCTCCACTTT.